The clone carrying this T cell receptor beta chain has more than one count but fewer than ten. Its target is not known. This entry comes from a study of T-cell memory formation after mild COVID-19. Notes on the study in general: Clones that got smaller from day 15 to 85 had even CD4/CD8, while clones growing later tipped toward CD4+.

TCRdb used MiXCR to reprocess the 5' RACE reads, holding one entry per CDR3 protein. Among under 700,000 distinct CDR3 sequences listed, roughly 22% were seen once. Sequencing used PBMCs or a T cell subset sorted from them (not recorded which). The clonotype originates from an adult woman who had mild COVID-19 (a few samples of this study predate the infection). Cell type and time point are not known.

CDR3 DNA: TGTGCCAGCAGCTACGGAACAGGGGGATGGCCCTACGAGCAGTACTTC. It encodes CASSYGTGGWPYEQYF. The gene calls are TRBV7-6 and TRBJ2-7; 8 bases agree with TRBD1. Germline CDR1 reads SGHVS; CDR2 reads FNYEAQ. There are 16 residues in the CDR3. V dropped 4 bases and J dropped 2; count of bases not matched to a gene: 10.